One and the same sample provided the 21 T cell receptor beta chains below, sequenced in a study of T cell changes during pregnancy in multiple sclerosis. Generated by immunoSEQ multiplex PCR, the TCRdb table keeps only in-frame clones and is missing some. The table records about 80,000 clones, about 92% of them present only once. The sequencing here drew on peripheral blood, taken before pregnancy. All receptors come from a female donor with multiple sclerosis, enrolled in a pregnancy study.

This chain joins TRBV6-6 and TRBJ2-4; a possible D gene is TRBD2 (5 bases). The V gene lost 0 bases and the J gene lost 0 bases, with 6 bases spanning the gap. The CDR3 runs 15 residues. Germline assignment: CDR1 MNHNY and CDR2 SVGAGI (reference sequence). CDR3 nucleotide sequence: TGTGCCAGCAGTTACTCGGGAGTAGCCAAAAACATTCAGTACTTC. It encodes CASSYSGVAKNIQYF.

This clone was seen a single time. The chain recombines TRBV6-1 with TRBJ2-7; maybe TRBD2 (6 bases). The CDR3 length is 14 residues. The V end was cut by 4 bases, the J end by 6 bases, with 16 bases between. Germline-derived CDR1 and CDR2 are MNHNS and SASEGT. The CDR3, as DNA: TGTGCCAGCAGTGTAGTCGAGGGAGGTCGCGAGCAGTACTTC. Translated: CASSVVEGGREQYF.

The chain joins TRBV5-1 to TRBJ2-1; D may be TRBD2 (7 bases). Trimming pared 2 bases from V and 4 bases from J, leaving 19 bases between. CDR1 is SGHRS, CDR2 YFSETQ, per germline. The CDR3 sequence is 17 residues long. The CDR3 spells CASSLWGATSQYNEQFF. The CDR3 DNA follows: TGCGCCAGCAGCTTATGGGGGGCGACTAGCCAATACAATGAGCAGTTCTTC.

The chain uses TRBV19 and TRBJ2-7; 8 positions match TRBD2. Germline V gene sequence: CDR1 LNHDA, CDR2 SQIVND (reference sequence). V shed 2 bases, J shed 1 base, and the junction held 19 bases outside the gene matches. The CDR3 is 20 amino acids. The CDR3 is CASSIRYRAGGPRGSYEQYF. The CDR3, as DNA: TGTGCCAGTAGTATAAGATATAGGGCGGGAGGCCCCCGCGGGTCCTACGAGCAGTACTTC.

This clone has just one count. The CDR3 sequence: CASSQVGTSYNEQFF. CDR3 in DNA: TGTGCCAGCAGCCAAGTAGGGACTAGCTACAATGAGCAGTTCTTC. The rearrangement uses TRBV4-2 and TRBJ2-1; 8 nucleotides agree with TRBD2. Trimming at V came to 1 base and at J to 3 bases, leaving 2 bases not matched to a gene. Germline CDR1 LGHNA, CDR2 YNFKEQ. The CDR3 covers 15 residues.

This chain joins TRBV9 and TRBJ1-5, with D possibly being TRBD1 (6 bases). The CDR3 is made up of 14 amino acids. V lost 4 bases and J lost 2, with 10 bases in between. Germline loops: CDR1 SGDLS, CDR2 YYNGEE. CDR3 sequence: CASSPTGGNQPQHF. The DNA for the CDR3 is TGTGCCAGCAGCCCGACAGGAGGCAATCAGCCCCAGCATTTT.

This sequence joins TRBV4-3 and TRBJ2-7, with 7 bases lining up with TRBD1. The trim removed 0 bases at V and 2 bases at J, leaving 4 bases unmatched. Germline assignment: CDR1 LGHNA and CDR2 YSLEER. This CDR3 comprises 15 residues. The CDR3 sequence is CASSQERGPTYEQYF. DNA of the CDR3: TGCGCCAGCAGCCAAGAAAGGGGGCCCACCTACGAGCAGTACTTC.

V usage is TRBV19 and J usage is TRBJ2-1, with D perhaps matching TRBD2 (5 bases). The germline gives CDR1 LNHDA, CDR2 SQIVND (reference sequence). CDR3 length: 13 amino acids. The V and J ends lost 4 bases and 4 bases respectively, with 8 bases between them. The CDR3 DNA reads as TGTGCCAGTAGTACCACTAGATACAATGAGCAGTTCTTC. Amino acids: CASSTTRYNEQFF. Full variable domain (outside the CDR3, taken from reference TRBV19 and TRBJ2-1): DGGITQSPKYLFRKEGQNVTLSCEQNLNHDAMYWYRQDPGQGLRLIYYSQIVNDFQKGDIAEGYSVSREKKESFPLTVTSAQKNPTAFYLCASSTTRYNEQFFGPGTRLTVL.

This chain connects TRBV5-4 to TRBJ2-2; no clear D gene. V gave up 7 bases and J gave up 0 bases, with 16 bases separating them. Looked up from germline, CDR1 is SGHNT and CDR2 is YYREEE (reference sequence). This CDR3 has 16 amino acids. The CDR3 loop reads CASFTDHATNTGELFF. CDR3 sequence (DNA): TGTGCCAGCTTTACAGACCACGCTACGAACACCGGGGAGCTGTTTTTT.

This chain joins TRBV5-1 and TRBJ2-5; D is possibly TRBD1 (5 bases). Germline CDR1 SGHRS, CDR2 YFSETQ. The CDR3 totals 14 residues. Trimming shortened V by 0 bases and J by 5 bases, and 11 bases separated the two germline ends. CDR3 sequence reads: CASSLGLGRETQYF. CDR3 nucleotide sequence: TGCGCCAGCAGCTTGGGGTTGGGGCGGGAGACCCAGTACTTC.

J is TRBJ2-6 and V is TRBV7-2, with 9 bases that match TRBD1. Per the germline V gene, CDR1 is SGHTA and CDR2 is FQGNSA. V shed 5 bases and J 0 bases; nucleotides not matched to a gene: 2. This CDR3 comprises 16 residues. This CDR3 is CASSEDRGSGANVLTF. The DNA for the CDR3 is TGTGCCAGCAGCGAGGACAGGGGCTCTGGGGCCAACGTCCTGACTTTC.

The DNA of the CDR3 is TGTGCCAGCAGCTTACGGGAGACCGGGGCGGGCGAGCAGTACTTC. Translated: CASSLRETGAGEQYF. The V and J genes are TRBV7-8 and TRBJ2-7, with a tentative D call TRBD2 (6 bases). Per germline, CDR1 SGHVS and CDR2 FQNEAQ. The CDR3 totals 15 residues. The V and J ends lost 2 bases and 6 bases respectively, with 17 bases between them.

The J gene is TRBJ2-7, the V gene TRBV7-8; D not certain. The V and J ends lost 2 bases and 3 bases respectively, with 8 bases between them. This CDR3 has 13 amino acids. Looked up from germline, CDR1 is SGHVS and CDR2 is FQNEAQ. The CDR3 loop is CASSLSRIYEQYF. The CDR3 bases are TGTGCCAGCAGCTTATCCAGAATCTACGAGCAGTACTTC. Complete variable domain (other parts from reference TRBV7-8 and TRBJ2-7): GAGVSQSPRYKVAKRGQDVALRCDPISGHVSLFWYQQALGQGPEFLTYFQNEAQLDKSGLPSDRFFAERPEGSVSTLKIQRTQQEDSAVYLCASSLSRIYEQYFGPGTRLTVT.

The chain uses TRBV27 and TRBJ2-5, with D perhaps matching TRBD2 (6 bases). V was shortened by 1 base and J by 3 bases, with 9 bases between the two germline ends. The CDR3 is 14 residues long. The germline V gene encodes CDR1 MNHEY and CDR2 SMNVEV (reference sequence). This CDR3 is CASSLYSGEETQYF. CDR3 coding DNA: TGTGCCAGCAGTTTATACTCGGGGGAAGAGACCCAGTACTTC.

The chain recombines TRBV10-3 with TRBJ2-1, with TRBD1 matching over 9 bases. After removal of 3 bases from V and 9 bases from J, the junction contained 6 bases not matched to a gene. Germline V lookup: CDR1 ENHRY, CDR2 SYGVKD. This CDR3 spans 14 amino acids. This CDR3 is CAISESQGASEQFF. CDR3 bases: TGTGCCATCAGTGAATCACAGGGGGCAAGTGAGCAGTTCTTC.

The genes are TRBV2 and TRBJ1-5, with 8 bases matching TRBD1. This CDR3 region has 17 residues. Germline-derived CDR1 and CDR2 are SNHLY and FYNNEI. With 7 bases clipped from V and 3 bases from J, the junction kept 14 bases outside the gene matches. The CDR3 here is CASKSGTGQSNNQPQHF. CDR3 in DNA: TGTGCCAGCAAATCCGGGACAGGACAATCAAACAATCAGCCCCAGCATTTT.

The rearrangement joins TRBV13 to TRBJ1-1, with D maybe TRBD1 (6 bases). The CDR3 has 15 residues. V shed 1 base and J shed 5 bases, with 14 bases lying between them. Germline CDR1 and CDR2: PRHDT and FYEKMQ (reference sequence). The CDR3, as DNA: TGTGCCAGCAGCTTAGTCGGGGGGGGCTGGACTGAAGCTTTCTTT. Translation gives CASSLVGGGWTEAFF.

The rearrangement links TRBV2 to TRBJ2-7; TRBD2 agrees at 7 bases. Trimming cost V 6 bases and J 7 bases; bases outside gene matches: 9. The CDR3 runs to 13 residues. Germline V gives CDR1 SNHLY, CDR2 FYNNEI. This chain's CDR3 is CASRDGAGGEQYF. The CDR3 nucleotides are TGTGCCAGCAGGGACGGGGCCGGGGGGGAGCAGTACTTC.

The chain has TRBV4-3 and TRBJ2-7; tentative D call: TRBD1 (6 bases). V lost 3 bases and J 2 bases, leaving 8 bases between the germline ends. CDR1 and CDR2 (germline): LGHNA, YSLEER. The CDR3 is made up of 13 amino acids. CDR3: CASSQYRAYEQYF. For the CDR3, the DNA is TGCGCCAGCAGCCAGTACAGGGCCTACGAGCAGTACTTC.

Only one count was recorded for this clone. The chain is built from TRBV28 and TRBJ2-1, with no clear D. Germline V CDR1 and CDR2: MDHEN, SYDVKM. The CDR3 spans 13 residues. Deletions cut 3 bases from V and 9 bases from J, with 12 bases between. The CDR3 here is CASSFGYRSEQFF. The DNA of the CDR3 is TGTGCCAGCAGTTTCGGCTACCGGAGTGAGCAGTTCTTC.

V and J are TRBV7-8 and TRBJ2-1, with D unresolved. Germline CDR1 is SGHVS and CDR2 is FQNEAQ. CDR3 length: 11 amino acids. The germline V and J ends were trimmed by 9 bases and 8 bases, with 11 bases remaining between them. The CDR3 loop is CARLKVDEQFF. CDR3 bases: TGTGCCAGACTGAAAGTGGATGAGCAGTTCTTC.